The next 27 T cell receptor beta chains were all read from a single sample in a study of T cells after yellow fever vaccination. MiXCR was run by TCRdb on the 5' RACE reads, yielding one entry per CDR3 protein. The sample consists of around 500,000 distinct CDR3 sequences, 20% to 25% of them appearing once. Material: PBMCs, obtained around 3 weeks after the first yellow fever vaccination. These receptors all come from a man aged 18 to 29 who received the YFV17D yellow fever vaccine.

This clonotype has just a few counts. The chain recombines TRBV13 with TRBJ2-7; 8 bases fit TRBD2. The CDR3 covers 16 residues. Trimming took 5 bases from V and 0 from J; bases not matched to a gene: 9. Germline CDR1 PRHDT, CDR2 FYEKMQ (reference sequence). The DNA for the CDR3 is TGTGCCAGCAGCCCTTCGGGGGGGACTCGCTCCTACGAGCAGTACTTC. Amino acid sequence: CASSPSGGTRSYEQYF.

This clonotype was recorded a few times. The chain employs TRBV29-1 and TRBJ1-2; TRBD1 matches at 10 bases. The CDR3 contains 16 residues. The germline V gene encodes CDR1 SQVTM and CDR2 ANQGSEA. Trimming cost V 7 bases and J 4 bases; bases outside gene matches: 15. The CDR3: CSATGTGDRSGYGYTF. CDR3 in DNA: TGCAGCGCAACTGGGACAGGGGATCGTTCGGGCTATGGCTACACCTTC.

This clonotype was observed a few times. V usage is TRBV6-1 and J usage is TRBJ1-4, with 8 nucleotides matching TRBD1. V shed 6 bases, J shed 8 bases, and the junction held 5 bases outside the gene matches. Germline loops: CDR1 MNHNS, CDR2 SASEGT. CDR3 length: 13 residues. DNA of the CDR3: TGTGCCAGCAGGCCTACAGGGGGGGAAAAACTGTTTTTT. It translates to CASRPTGGEKLFF.

This clonotype has just a few counts. The chain recombines TRBV4-3 with TRBJ2-2, with a possible D match to TRBD1 (6 bases). The germline CDR1 and CDR2 sequences are LGHNA and YSLEER. Between the trimmed V and J ends, which lost 2 bases and 4 bases, there was a span of 23 bases. The length of the CDR3 is 19 residues. The chain's CDR3 is CASSQLLHQGTGTTGELFF. CDR3 in DNA: TGCGCCAGCAGCCAATTACTCCACCAGGGGACGGGGACCACCGGGGAGCTGTTTTTT.

The chain employs TRBV4-3 and TRBJ2-5; 8 bases map to TRBD1. This CDR3 comprises 15 residues. The V gene's germline CDR1 is LGHNA and CDR2 YSLEER. The V and J ends lost 0 bases and 2 bases, in that order; junction bases with no gene match: 2. The CDR3 sequence is CASSQDGDRQETQYF. CDR3 coding DNA: TGCGCCAGCAGCCAAGACGGGGACAGGCAAGAGACCCAGTACTTC.

This clonotype was counted only a few times. The V gene is TRBV9, the J gene TRBJ2-3; TRBD1 is a possible D gene (5 bases). The CDR3 loop spans 13 amino acids. V gave up 0 bases and J gave up 6 bases, with 8 bases separating them. CDR1 and CDR2 from the germline V gene are SGDLS and YYNGEE. CDR3 in amino acids: CASSVDAGDTQYF. Written as DNA, the CDR3 is TGTGCCAGCAGCGTAGACGCAGGGGATACGCAGTATTTT.

Only a few counts were recorded for this clonotype. The chain has TRBV5-5 and TRBJ2-1; D tentatively fits TRBD1 or TRBD2 (5 bases each). The germline V and J ends were trimmed by 3 bases and 2 bases, with 18 bases remaining between them. Germline V gene data show CDR1 as SGHKS and CDR2 as YYEKEE (reference sequence). The length of the CDR3 is 17 residues. The CDR3 DNA follows: TGTGCCAGCAGCTGGGGGTTGGGGATCCTAGCCTACAATGAGCAGTTCTTC. It translates to CASSWGLGILAYNEQFF.

This clonotype came up many times. The chain uses TRBV29-1 and TRBJ2-4; D not certain. The CDR3 length is 16 residues. V lost 6 bases and J 0 bases, leaving 18 bases between the germline ends. Germline V gene sequence: CDR1 SQVTM, CDR2 ANQGSEA. CDR3 in amino acids: CSVTIRPVGAKNIQYF. CDR3 DNA: TGCAGCGTCACTATCCGACCGGTCGGAGCCAAAAACATTCAGTACTTC.

V and J are TRBV5-1 and TRBJ2-5; D not resolved. The V gene lost 4 bases and the J gene lost 0 bases, with 13 bases spanning the gap. From germline, CDR1 is SGHRS and CDR2 YFSETQ. CDR3 size: 15 residues. CDR3 DNA sequence: TGCGCCAGCAGCCCCCCCTCAAGGCACCAAGAGACCCAGTACTTC. Translation: CASSPPSRHQETQYF. Filled out from reference TRBV5-1 and TRBJ2-5, the complete variable domain reads KAGVTQTPRYLIKTRGQQVTLSCSPISGHRSVSWYQQTPGQGLQFLFEYFSETQRNKGNFPGRFSGRQFSNSRSEMNVSTLELGDSALYLCASSPPSRHQETQYFGPGTRLLVL.

This clonotype was found a few times. This chain uses TRBV7-2 with TRBJ2-2; 8 bases map to TRBD2. Germline V lookup: CDR1 SGHTA, CDR2 FQGNSA. Germline trimming cut 6 bases from V and 0 bases from J; bases unmatched to any gene: 6. CDR3 length: 16 amino acids. Here the CDR3 reads CASRARTSPNTGELFF. In DNA, the CDR3 is TGTGCCAGCAGGGCAAGGACTAGCCCGAACACCGGGGAGCTGTTTTTT.

In this sample, this clonotype turned up a few times. The rearrangement links TRBV12-3 or TRBV12-4 to TRBJ2-2; no clear D. The V gene lost 4 bases and the J gene lost 2 bases, with 8 bases spanning the gap. The CDR3 sequence is 14 residues long. The CDR3 DNA reads as TGTGCCAGCAGTTCGTTTCAAAACACCGGGGAGCTGTTTTTT. Amino acids: CASSSFQNTGELFF.

This clonotype occurred a few times. J is TRBJ1-1 and V is TRBV29-1, with D uncertain. V was cut by 6 bases and J by 4 bases, with 15 bases left in between. Per germline, CDR1 SQVTM and CDR2 ANQGSEA. The CDR3 consists of 13 residues. The DNA for the CDR3 is TGCAGCGTCCACACCCCCACCCGCACTGAAGCTTTCTTT. Translation: CSVHTPTRTEAFF.

V and J are TRBV7-9 and TRBJ2-1; 9 positions match TRBD2. V shed 10 bases, J shed 4 bases, and the junction held 5 bases outside the gene matches. The CDR3 has 13 amino acids. The V gene's germline CDR1 is SEHNR and CDR2 FQNEAQ (reference sequence). The CDR3 DNA reads TGTGCCACGCGGGGGGGAGAGTACAATGAGCAGTTCTTC. This codes for CATRGGEYNEQFF. The full variable domain, rest sourced from reference TRBV7-9 and TRBJ2-1, is DTGVSQNPRHKITKRGQNVTFRCDPISEHNRLYWYRQTLGQGPEFLTYFQNEAQLEKSRLLSDRFSAERPKGSFSTLEIQRTEQGDSAMYLCATRGGEYNEQFFGPGTRLTVL.

The rearrangement links TRBV27 to TRBJ2-7, with 8 bases lining up with TRBD2. The CDR3 totals 13 residues. With 5 bases clipped from V and 3 bases from J, the junction kept 3 bases outside the gene matches. CDR1 MNHEY and CDR2 SMNVEV come from the germline V gene (reference sequence). DNA for the CDR3: TGTGCCAGCAGTCACCGGGGGGGCTACGAGCAGTACTTC. Its protein product is CASSHRGGYEQYF.

This chain connects TRBV14 to TRBJ1-4; D is ambiguous. From germline, CDR1 is SGHDN and CDR2 FVKESK. This CDR3 has 13 amino acids. V gave up 5 bases and J gave up 7 bases, with 11 bases separating them. CDR3 bases: TGTGCCAGCAGCGCCCGGATGGTTGAAAAACTGTTTTTT. This gives the protein CASSARMVEKLFF.

The table lists this clonotype with a few counts. V and J are TRBV10-2 and TRBJ1-1, with TRBD1 identical over 10 bases. Trimming at V came to 6 bases and at J to 10 bases, leaving 14 bases not matched to a gene. Germline V gene sequence: CDR1 WSHSY, CDR2 SAAADI. This CDR3 has 15 amino acids. CDR3: CASRDTGTGVPAAFF. CDR3 nucleotides: TGCGCCAGCAGGGATACCGGGACAGGGGTACCCGCAGCTTTCTTT.

The chain combines TRBV7-2 with TRBJ2-2, with TRBD1 matching 7 bases. V lost 5 bases, J lost 7 bases, and 7 bases stayed unmatched. Germline CDR1 is SGHTA and CDR2 is FQGNSA. The CDR3 covers 14 residues. CDR3 coding DNA: TGTGCCAGCAGCCGAGGGACAGTCAACGGGGAGCTGTTTTTT. It specifies CASSRGTVNGELFF. Together with reference TRBV7-2 and TRBJ2-2, the CDR3 gives the full variable domain: GAGVSQSPSNKVTEKGKDVELRCDPISGHTALYWYRQSLGQGLEFLIYFQGNSAPDKSGLPSDRFSAERTGGSVSTLTIQRTQQEDSAVYLCASSRGTVNGELFFGEGSRLTVL.

The chain combines TRBV5-1 with TRBJ2-1; TRBD2 matches at 12 bases. The length of the CDR3 is 19 residues. Trimming removed 4 bases from V and 0 bases from J; junction bases left unmatched: 11. In germline, CDR1 is SGHRS, CDR2 YFSETQ. The CDR3 DNA follows: TGCGCCAGCAGCAAACGGACTAGCGGGGTACCAAGCTCCTACAATGAGCAGTTCTTC. It is translated as CASSKRTSGVPSSYNEQFF.

The genes are TRBV6-2 or TRBV6-3 and TRBJ1-3, with D uncertain. Trimming removed 2 bases from V and 0 bases from J, with 11 bases in between. Germline CDR1 and CDR2: MNHEY and SVGEGT. This CDR3 spans 16 amino acids. CDR3 nucleotides: TGTGCCAGCAGTTACGGACGGCTCCTCTCTGGAAACACCATATATTTT. As protein: CASSYGRLLSGNTIYF.

V is TRBV5-1 and J is TRBJ2-3; D assignment may be TRBD1 or TRBD2 (5 bases each). Germline V gene lookup returns CDR1 SGHRS and CDR2 YFSETQ. The CDR3 totals 15 residues. V lost 4 bases to trimming and J lost 2 bases, with 14 bases between them. This chain's CDR3 is CASSRGPTITDTQYF. The CDR3 nucleotides read TGCGCCAGCAGCCGGGGACCGACGATCACAGATACGCAGTATTTT.

The chain recombines TRBV27 with TRBJ1-2; 9 bases agree with TRBD1. Per the germline V gene, CDR1 is MNHEY and CDR2 is SMNVEV (reference sequence). J gave up 8 bases and V 4 bases, and 8 bases lay outside the gene matches. The CDR3 sequence is 14 residues long. The CDR3: CASSYGTGKRGYTF. DNA for the CDR3: TGTGCCAGCAGTTACGGGACAGGGAAGAGGGGCTACACCTTC.

The chain carries TRBV5-1 and TRBJ2-7; no firm D call. Per germline, CDR1 SGHRS and CDR2 YFSETQ. Trimming pared 3 bases from V and 4 bases from J, leaving 5 bases between. This CDR3 is built from 11 residues. This chain's CDR3 is CASSWMYEQYF. The CDR3, as DNA: TGCGCCAGCAGCTGGATGTACGAGCAGTACTTC.

The chain couples TRBV9 to TRBJ2-3; 8 bases are a match to TRBD2. Losses at the gene ends were 0 bases for V and 2 bases for J; bases not matched to a gene: 11. Germline V gives CDR1 SGDLS, CDR2 YYNGEE. The CDR3 loop spans 18 amino acids. The CDR3 DNA reads TGTGCCAGCAGCGTAGACCCCCGGGGGGGGGGTCCCACAGATACGCAGTATTTT. Residues: CASSVDPRGGGPTDTQYF. The entire variable domain, with the rest obtained from reference TRBV9 and TRBJ2-3, is as follows: DSGVTQTPKHLITATGQRVTLRCSPRSGDLSVYWYQQSLDQGLQFLIQYYNGEERAKGNILERFSAQQFPDLHSELNLSSLELGDSALYFCASSVDPRGGGPTDTQYFGPGTRLTVL.

The chain uses TRBV6-2 or TRBV6-3 and TRBJ2-3, with a possible D match to TRBD2 (5 bases). Germline CDR1 is MNHEY and CDR2 is SVGEGT. Trimming removed 2 bases from V and 2 bases from J, with 17 bases in between. The CDR3 length is 17 residues. The CDR3 DNA is TGTGCCAGCAGTTACCCGGAGGTGGGCAGACTCACAGATACGCAGTATTTT. Translated: CASSYPEVGRLTDTQYF.

This clonotype was observed a handful of times. The genes are TRBV27 and TRBJ2-7; D is perhaps TRBD1 or TRBD2 (7 bases each). V lost 6 bases and J 4 bases, leaving 25 bases between the germline ends. The CDR3 totals 17 residues. Germline CDR1 is MNHEY and CDR2 is SMNVEV (reference sequence). The CDR3, as DNA: TGTGCCAGCAGCGCGAGATATTCAGGGGGGGCAAGTTACGAGCAGTACTTC. It specifies CASSARYSGGASYEQYF.

The J gene is TRBJ1-2, the V gene TRBV7-2, with D uncertain. The V gene's germline CDR1 is SGHTA and CDR2 FQGNSA. This CDR3 comprises 13 residues. V was trimmed by 1 base and J by 3 bases, leaving 6 bases between them. CDR3 sequence (DNA): TGTGCCAGCAGCTTAGGTTTTGACTATGGCTACACCTTC. This sequence encodes CASSLGFDYGYTF.

V gene TRBV12-3 or TRBV12-4 combines with J gene TRBJ2-3, with unresolved D. The V and J ends lost 5 bases and 6 bases respectively, with 18 bases between them. The CDR3 spans 15 residues. The CDR3, as DNA: TGTGCCAGCAGTCCGAGCCAGTTATCAGCGGATACGCAGTATTTT. It encodes CASSPSQLSADTQYF.